These 3 T cell receptor beta chains were sequenced from one sample in a study of blood T cell repertoires in COVID-19. Measured with immunoSEQ multiplex PCR; TCRdb has only the in-frame clones, and not every one. There are roughly 140,000 clones in the sample; 84% occur only once, and under 9.5% lies in the top ten. Sequenced input: peripheral blood. These receptors came from a human donor in a cohort sampled during active COVID-19.

The chain recombines TRBV2 with TRBJ2-1; TRBD2 might be the D (7 bases). This CDR3 spans 13 amino acids. V was pared by 8 bases and J by 6 bases, with 14 bases between. The germline gives CDR1 SNHLY, CDR2 FYNNEI. CDR3 sequence (DNA): TGTGCCAGCGACGAGGGGGGGAGCAATGAGCAGTTCTTC. Translated: CASDEGGSNEQFF.

V gene TRBV14 combines with J gene TRBJ1-3; D is ambiguous. This CDR3 has 13 amino acids. From germline, CDR1 is SGHDN and CDR2 FVKESK. V lost 4 bases, J lost 4 bases, and 8 bases lay in between. CDR3 nucleotides: TGTGCCAGCAGCCTCGGACTGGGAAACACCATATATTTT. Protein product: CASSLGLGNTIYF.

This rearrangement joins TRBV28 to TRBJ1-5; D is ambiguous. Trimming removed 5 bases at V and 6 bases at J, with 8 bases between. Germline lookup yields CDR1 MDHEN and CDR2 SYDVKM. The CDR3 is 12 residues long. The CDR3 coding sequence is TGTGCCAGCAGTATCGCAGGTCAGCCCCAGCATTTT. Its protein is CASSIAGQPQHF.